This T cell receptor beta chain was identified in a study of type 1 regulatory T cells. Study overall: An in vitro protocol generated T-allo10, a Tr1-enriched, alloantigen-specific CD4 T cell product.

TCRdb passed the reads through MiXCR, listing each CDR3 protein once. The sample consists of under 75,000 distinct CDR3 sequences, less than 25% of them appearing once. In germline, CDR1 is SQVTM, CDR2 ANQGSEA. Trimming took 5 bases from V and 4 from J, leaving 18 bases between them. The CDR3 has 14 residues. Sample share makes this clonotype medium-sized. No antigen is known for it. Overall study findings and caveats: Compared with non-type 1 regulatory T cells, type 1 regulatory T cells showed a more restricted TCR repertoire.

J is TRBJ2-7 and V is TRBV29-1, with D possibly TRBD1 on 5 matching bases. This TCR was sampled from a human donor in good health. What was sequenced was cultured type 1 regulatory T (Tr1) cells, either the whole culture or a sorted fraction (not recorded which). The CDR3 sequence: CSVRLQGSLYEQYF. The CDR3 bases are TGCAGCGTTCGGCTGCAGGGTAGTCTTTACGAGCAGTACTTC.